Below, one T cell receptor (beta chain) is given with its context. Its antigen is unidentified. The data belong to a study of lymphopenia after photon versus proton radiotherapy. The repertoire was sequenced with immunoSEQ multiplex PCR; TCRdb's copy has only in-frame clones and lacks some. This sample has around 24,000 clones, with 85% to 90% found just once. The J segment lost 5 bases and the V segment lost 5 bases, leaving 3 bases of the junction unmatched. Germline V lookup: CDR1 MNHNS, CDR2 SASEGT. The CDR3 is 15 residues long. Study observations and caveats: Post-nadir TCR diversity decline inversely tracked overall survival among those who died. Photon-treated patients lost naive T cells and TCR diversity; proton-treated stayed stable.

Sequenced material: peripheral blood, taken from a patient treated with photon-based radiotherapy. This TCR was sampled from a man aged 25 to 45 with gastric cancer. The rearrangement uses TRBV6-1 and TRBJ1-6; TRBD1 aligns across 10 bases. CDR3 nucleotide sequence: TGTGCCAGCAGTCTCGGACAGGGGGATAATTCACCCCTCCACTTT. This gives the protein CASSLGQGDNSPLHF.